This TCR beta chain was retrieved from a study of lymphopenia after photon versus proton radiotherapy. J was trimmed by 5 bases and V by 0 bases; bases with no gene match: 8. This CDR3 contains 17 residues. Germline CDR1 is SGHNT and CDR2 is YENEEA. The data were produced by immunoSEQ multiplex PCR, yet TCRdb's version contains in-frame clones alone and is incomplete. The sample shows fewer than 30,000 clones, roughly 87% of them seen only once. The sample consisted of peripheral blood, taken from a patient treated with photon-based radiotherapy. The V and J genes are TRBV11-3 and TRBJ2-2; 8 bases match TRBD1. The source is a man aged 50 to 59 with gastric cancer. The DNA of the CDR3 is TGTGCCAGCAGCTTAGACAGGGGGCTGGTTGGGACCGGGGAGCTGTTTTTT. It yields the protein CASSLDRGLVGTGELFF.